The clone carrying this T cell receptor (beta chain) came up a few times. What it binds is not known. This sample stems from a study of response to subunit inactivated influenza vaccine. The CDR3 is 11 amino acids. Unmatched junction bases numbered 6, after V lost 6 bases and J lost 11 bases. Germline lookup yields CDR1 SNHLY and CDR2 FYNNEI. General study points: Authors suggested seasonal influenza vaccinations each recruit few new T cells.

Using its own MiXCR run on the RT-PCR reads, TCRdb lists one record per CDR3 protein. The sample records just over 300,000 distinct CDR3 sequences, 21% being singletons. This chain joins TRBV2 and TRBJ2-7; TRBD1 aligns across 8 bases. This receptor was taken from a man in his fifties or sixties who received an inactivated influenza vaccine. Sequencing used PBMCs from blood, obtained 21 months after vaccination. This CDR3 is CASSQDRGKYF. Written as DNA, the CDR3 is TGTGCCAGCAGCCAAGACAGGGGAAAGTACTTC.